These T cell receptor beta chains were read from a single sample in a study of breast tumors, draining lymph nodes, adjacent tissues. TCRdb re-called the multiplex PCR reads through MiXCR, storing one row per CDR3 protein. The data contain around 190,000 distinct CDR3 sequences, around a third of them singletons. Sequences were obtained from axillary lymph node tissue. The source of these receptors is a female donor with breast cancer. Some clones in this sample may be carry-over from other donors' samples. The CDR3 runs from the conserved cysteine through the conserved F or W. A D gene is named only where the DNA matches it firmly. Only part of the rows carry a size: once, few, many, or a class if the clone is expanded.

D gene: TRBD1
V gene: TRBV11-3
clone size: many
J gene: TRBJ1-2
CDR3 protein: CASSLDWTGYGYTF
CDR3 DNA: TGTGCCAGCAGCTTAGACTGGACAGGCTACGGCTACACCTTC

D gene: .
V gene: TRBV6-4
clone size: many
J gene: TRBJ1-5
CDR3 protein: CASSEQPVGQPQHF
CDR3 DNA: TGTGCCAGCAGTGAACAACCGGTGGGGCAGCCCCAGCATTTT

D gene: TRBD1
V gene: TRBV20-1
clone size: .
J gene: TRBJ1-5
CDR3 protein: CSAYTGTGRQPQHF
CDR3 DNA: TGCAGTGCTTACACCGGGACAGGGAGGCAGCCCCAGCATTTT

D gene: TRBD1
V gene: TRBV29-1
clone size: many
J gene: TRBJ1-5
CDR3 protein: CSVEEGTGLGQPQHF
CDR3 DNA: TGCAGCGTTGAAGAGGGGACAGGGTTGGGTCAGCCCCAGCATTTT

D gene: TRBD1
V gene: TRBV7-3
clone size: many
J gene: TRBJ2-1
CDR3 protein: CASSMGQGIYNEQFF
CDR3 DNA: TGTGCCAGCAGCATGGGACAGGGAATCTACAATGAGCAGTTCTTC

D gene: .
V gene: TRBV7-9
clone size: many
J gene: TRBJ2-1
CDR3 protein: CASSLVRGLGNEQFF
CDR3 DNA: TGTGCCAGCAGCTTAGTGCGGGGTTTGGGGAATGAGCAGTTCTTC

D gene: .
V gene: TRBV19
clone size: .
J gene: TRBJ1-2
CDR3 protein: CASSVRAGHGLVGYTF
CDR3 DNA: TGTGCCAGTAGTGTAAGGGCGGGACACGGACTGGTAGGCTACACCTTC

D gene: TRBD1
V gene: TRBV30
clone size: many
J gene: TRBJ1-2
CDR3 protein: CAWSVLTGSSYGYTF
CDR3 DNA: TGTGCCTGGAGTGTTCTGACAGGGAGTAGCTATGGCTACACCTTC

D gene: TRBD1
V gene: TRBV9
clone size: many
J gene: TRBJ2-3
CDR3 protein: CASSAETGSADTQYF
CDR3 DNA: TGTGCCAGCAGCGCAGAGACAGGGTCGGCAGATACGCAGTATTTT

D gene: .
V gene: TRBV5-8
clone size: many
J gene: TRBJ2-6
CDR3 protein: CASSLDMMNVLTF
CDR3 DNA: TGTGCCAGCAGCCTCGATATGATGAACGTCCTGACTTTC

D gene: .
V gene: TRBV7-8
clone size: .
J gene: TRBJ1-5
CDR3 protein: CASSSFGLKDNQPQHF
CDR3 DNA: TGTGCCAGCAGCTCCTTCGGATTAAAGGATAATCAGCCCCAGCATTTT

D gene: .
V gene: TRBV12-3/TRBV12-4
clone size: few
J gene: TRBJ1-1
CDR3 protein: CASSPPQVHTEAFF
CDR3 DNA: TGTGCCAGCAGCCCCCCCCAGGTGCACACTGAAGCTTTCTTT

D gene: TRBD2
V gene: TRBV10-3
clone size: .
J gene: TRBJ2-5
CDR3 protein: CAISESRTSGGQKYF
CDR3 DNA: TGTGCCATCAGTGAGTCGAGGACTAGCGGGGGTCAGAAGTACTTC

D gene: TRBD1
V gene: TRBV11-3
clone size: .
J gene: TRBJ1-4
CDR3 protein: CASSRQGRERLFF
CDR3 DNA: TGTGCCAGCAGTCGACAGGGACGCGAAAGGCTGTTTTTT

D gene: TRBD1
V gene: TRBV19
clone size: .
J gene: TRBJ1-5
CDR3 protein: CASSVGQGSLGISNQPQHF
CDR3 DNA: TGTGCCAGTAGTGTCGGACAGGGATCCCTGGGAATTAGCAATCAGCCCCAGCATTTT

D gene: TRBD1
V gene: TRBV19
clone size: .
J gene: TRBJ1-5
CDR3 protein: CASSAQTGAQPQHF
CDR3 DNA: TGTGCCAGTAGTGCCCAGACAGGGGCCCAGCCCCAGCATTTT

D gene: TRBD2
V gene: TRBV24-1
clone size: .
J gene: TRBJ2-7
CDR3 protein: CATSELGLAGGGSSYEQYF
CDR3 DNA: TGTGCCACCAGTGAGTTGGGACTAGCGGGAGGGGGTTCGTCTTACGAGCAGTACTTC

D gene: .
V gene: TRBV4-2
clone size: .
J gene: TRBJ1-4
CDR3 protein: CASSHLGLGGEKLFF
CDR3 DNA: TGTGCCAGCAGCCACCTCGGACTGGGGGGTGAAAAACTGTTTTTT

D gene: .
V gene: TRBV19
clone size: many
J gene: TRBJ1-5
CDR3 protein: CASSIVTANQPQHF
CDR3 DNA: TGTGCCAGTAGTATCGTGACTGCAAATCAGCCCCAGCATTTT

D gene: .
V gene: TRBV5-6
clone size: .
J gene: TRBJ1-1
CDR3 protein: CASSPRENTEVFF
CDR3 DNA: TGTGCCAGCAGCCCCAGGGAGAACACTGAAGTTTTCTTT

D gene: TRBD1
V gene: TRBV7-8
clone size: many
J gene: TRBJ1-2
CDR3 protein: CASSSQGGPSGGGYTF
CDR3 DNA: TGTGCCAGCAGCTCACAGGGGGGACCCTCAGGCGGTGGCTACACCTTC

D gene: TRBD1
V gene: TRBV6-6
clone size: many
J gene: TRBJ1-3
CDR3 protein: CASSKRQGHSGNTIYF
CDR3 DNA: TGTGCCAGCAGCAAGAGACAGGGCCACTCTGGAAACACCATATATTTT

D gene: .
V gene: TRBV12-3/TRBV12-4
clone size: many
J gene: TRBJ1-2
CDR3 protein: CASSQPWRGWEYGYTF
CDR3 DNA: TGTGCCAGCAGCCAGCCCTGGAGGGGCTGGGAGTATGGCTACACCTTC

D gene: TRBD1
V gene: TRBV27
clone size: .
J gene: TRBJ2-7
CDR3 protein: CASSHGPGQGVNYEQYF
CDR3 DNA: TGTGCCAGCAGTCACGGCCCGGGACAGGGGGTGAATTACGAGCAGTACTTC

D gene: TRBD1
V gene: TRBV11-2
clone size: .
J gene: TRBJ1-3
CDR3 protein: CASSYGTGGRGNTIYF
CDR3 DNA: TGTGCCAGCAGCTACGGGACAGGGGGCCGTGGAAACACCATATATTTT

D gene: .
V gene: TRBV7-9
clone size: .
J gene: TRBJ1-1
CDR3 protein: CACSRSDMAFF
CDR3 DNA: TGTGCCTGCAGCCGCTCCGATATGGCTTTCTTT

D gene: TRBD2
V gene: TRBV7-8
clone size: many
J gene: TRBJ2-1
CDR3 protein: CASSTSGAGNEQFF
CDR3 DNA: TGTGCCAGCAGCACTAGCGGGGCGGGCAATGAGCAGTTCTTC

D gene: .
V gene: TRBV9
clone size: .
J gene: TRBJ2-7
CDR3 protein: CASSALGGTEDYEQYF
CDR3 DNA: TGTGCCAGCAGCGCCCTAGGGGGGACAGAAGACTACGAGCAGTACTTC

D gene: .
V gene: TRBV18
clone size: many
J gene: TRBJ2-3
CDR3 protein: CASTPRGESDTQYF
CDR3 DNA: TGTGCCAGCACCCCCAGAGGGGAGTCGGATACGCAGTATTTT

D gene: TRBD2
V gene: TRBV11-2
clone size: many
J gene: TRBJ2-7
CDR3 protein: CASSSGLQYEQYF
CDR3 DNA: TGTGCCAGCAGCTCGGGACTACAATACGAGCAGTACTTC

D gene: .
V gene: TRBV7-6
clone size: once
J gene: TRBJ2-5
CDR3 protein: CASSPAGGETQYF
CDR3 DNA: TGTGCCAGCAGCCCGGCGGGCGGGGAGACCCAGTACTTC

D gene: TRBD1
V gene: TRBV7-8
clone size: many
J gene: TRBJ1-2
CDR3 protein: CASSRSRGGPYGYTF
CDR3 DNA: TGTGCCAGCAGCCGCTCCAGGGGGGGTCCCTATGGCTACACCTTC

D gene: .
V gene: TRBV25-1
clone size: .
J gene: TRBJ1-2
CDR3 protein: CASSARDRWDLGYTF
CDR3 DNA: TGTGCCAGCAGTGCTAGAGACAGGTGGGATCTTGGCTACACCTTC

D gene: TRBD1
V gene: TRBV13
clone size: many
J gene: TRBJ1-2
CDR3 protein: CASSMRDREFYGYTF
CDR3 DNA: TGTGCCAGCAGCATGAGGGACAGGGAGTTCTATGGCTACACCTTC

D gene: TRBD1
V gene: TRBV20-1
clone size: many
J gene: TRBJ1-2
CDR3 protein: CSAKDRSYGSTF
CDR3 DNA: TGCAGTGCTAAGGACAGGAGTTATGGCTCCACCTTC

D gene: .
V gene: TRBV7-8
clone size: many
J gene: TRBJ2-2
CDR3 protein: CASSLAGETTGELFF
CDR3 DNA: TGTGCCAGCAGCTTAGCGGGGGAGACCACCGGGGAGCTGTTTTTT

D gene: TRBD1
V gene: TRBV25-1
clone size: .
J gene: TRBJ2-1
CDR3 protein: CASQPGGQGRGNEQFF
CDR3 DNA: TGTGCCAGCCAACCGGGGGGACAGGGAAGAGGCAATGAGCAGTTCTTC

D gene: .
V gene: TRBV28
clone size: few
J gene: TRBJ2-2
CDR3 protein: CASRSSGGTGELFF
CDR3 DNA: TGTGCCAGCAGGTCCTCAGGCGGCACCGGGGAGCTGTTTTTT

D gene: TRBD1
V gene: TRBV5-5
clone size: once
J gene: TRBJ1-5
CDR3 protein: CAGSLVATGGAGQPQHF
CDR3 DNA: TGTGCCGGCAGCTTGGTCGCGACAGGGGGCGCGGGTCAGCCCCAGCATTTT

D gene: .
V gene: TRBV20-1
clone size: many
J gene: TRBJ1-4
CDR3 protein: CSARRTGPNEKLFF
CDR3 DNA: TGCAGTGCTAGGAGGACCGGACCAAATGAAAAACTGTTTTTT

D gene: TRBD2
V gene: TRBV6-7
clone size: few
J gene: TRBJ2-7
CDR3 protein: CASSPKRQTSAYEQYF
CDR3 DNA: TGTGCCAGCAGCCCCAAGCGACAGACTAGCGCCTACGAGCAGTACTTC

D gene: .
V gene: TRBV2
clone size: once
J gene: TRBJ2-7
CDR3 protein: CASSSRDGPYEQYF
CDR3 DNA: TGTGCCAGCAGCTCCCGGGACGGGCCCTACGAGCAGTACTTC

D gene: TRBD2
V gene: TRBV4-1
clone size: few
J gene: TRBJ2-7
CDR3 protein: CASSQGGGKSYEQYF
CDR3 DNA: TGCGCCAGCAGCCAAGGGGGGGGGAAGTCCTACGAGCAGTACTTC

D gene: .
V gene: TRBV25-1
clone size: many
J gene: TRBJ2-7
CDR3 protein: CASSDEQILYEQYF
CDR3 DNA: TGTGCCAGCAGTGACGAACAGATACTCTACGAGCAGTACTTC

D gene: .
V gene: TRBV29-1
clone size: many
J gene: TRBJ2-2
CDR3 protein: CSAEARPANTGELFF
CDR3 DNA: TGCAGCGCAGAAGCCAGGCCAGCGAACACCGGGGAGCTGTTTTTT

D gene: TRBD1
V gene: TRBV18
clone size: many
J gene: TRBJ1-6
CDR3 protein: CASSPLEGAKHSPLHF
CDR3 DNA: TGTGCCAGCTCACCGTTAGAGGGGGCGAAACATTCACCCCTCCACTTT

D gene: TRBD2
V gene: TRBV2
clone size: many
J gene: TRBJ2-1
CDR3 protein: CASSGGTSGSSYNEQFF
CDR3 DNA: TGTGCCAGCAGTGGGGGGACTAGCGGGAGCTCCTACAATGAGCAGTTCTTC

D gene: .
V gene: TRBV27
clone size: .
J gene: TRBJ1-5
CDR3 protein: CASSLNGGNQPQHF
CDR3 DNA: TGTGCCAGCAGTTTAAATGGGGGAAATCAGCCCCAGCATTTT

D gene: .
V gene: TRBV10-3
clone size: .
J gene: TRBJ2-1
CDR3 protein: CAIKGDFSTDTQFF
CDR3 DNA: TGTGCCATCAAAGGGGACTTTAGCACAGATACGCAGTTCTTC

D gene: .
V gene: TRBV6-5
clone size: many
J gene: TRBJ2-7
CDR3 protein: CASSYAVSYEQYF
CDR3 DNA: TGTGCCAGCAGTTACGCGGTCTCCTACGAGCAGTACTTC

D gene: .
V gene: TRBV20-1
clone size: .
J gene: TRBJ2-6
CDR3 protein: CSARDVQGGTGANVLTF
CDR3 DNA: TGCAGTGCTAGAGATGTACAGGGAGGCACCGGGGCCAACGTCCTGACTTTC

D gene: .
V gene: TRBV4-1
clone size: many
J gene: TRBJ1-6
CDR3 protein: CASSQVGSQAPLHF
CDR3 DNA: TGCGCCAGCAGCCAAGTGGGCAGCCAGGCACCCCTCCACTTT